The next 21 T cell receptor beta chains were all read from a single sample in a study of blood T cell repertoires in COVID-19. Libraries were prepared by immunoSEQ multiplex PCR; TCRdb keeps only in-frame clonotypes and omits some of them. The table lists roughly 320,000 clones, more than 85% of them singletons, with 1% to 1.5% in the top ten. The sample comprised peripheral blood. All receptors derive from an older man with acute or convalescent COVID-19.

This chain connects TRBV9 to TRBJ1-6; D gene ambiguous. Germline V lookup: CDR1 SGDLS, CDR2 YYNGEE. Trimming stripped 4 bases from V and 13 bases from J, with 12 bases between. The CDR3 consists of 12 residues. The CDR3 DNA follows: TGTGCCAGCAGCATCGAAAGCCCCCCCCTCCACTTT. It is translated as CASSIESPPLHF.

This chain links TRBV2 with TRBJ2-1, with unresolved D. Looked up from germline, CDR1 is SNHLY and CDR2 is FYNNEI. V lost 5 bases to trimming and J lost 3 bases, with 2 bases between them. There are 11 residues in the CDR3. The CDR3 DNA is TGTGCCAGCAGTCTCTACAATGAGCAGTTCTTC. Its protein product is CASSLYNEQFF.

This clone was seen only once. The gene calls are TRBV25-1 and TRBJ2-7; a possible D gene is TRBD2 (6 bases). Trimming removed 2 bases from V and 0 bases from J, with 11 bases in between. This CDR3 region has 15 residues. Germline-derived CDR1 and CDR2 are MGHDK and SYGVNS. As DNA, the CDR3 is TGTGCCAGCAGTGAAGGGGAGGTCTCCTCCTACGAGCAGTACTTC. Protein product: CASSEGEVSSYEQYF.

V and J are TRBV6-5 and TRBJ1-2; D is undetermined. This CDR3 spans 16 amino acids. V lost 0 bases to trimming and J lost 2 bases, with 13 bases between them. Germline CDR1 reads MNHEY; CDR2 reads SVGAGI. DNA of the CDR3: TGTGCCAGCAGTTACTCGCCTTGGGGAGCGAACTATGGCTACACCTTC. Encoded protein: CASSYSPWGANYGYTF.

The gene calls are TRBV19 and TRBJ1-5; TRBD1 is a possible D gene (5 bases). Trimming shortened V by 7 bases and J by 2 bases, and 12 bases separated the two germline ends. The CDR3 sequence is 14 residues long. Germline V CDR1 and CDR2: LNHDA, SQIVND (reference sequence). The CDR3 here is CASTDQGGNQPQHF. The DNA for the CDR3 is TGTGCCAGTACGGATCAGGGTGGCAATCAGCCCCAGCATTTT.

The rearrangement links TRBV5-4 to TRBJ1-2; 9 bases match TRBD1. The CDR3 totals 15 residues. J was trimmed by 5 bases and V by 0 bases; bases with no gene match: 5. CDR1 is SGHNT and CDR2 is YYREEE in the germline V gene (reference sequence). CDR3 residues: CASSLGSGTGYGYTF. As DNA, the CDR3 is TGTGCCAGCAGCTTGGGATCCGGGACAGGGTATGGCTACACCTTC.

The rearrangement joins TRBV3-1 (or the pseudogene TRBV3-2) to TRBJ1-1; D is unclear. The V gene lost 0 bases and the J gene lost 2 bases, with 4 bases spanning the gap. CDR1 LGHDT and CDR2 YNNKEL come from the germline V gene (reference sequence). The CDR3 is 13 residues long. The CDR3 DNA follows: TGTGCCAGCAGCCAAGATTCTAACACTGAAGCTTTCTTT. It encodes CASSQDSNTEAFF.

This rearrangement joins TRBV11-2 to TRBJ2-1, with 7 positions matching TRBD2. The V and J ends lost 3 bases and 8 bases, in that order; junction bases with no gene match: 7. This CDR3 is built from 14 residues. Germline-derived CDR1 and CDR2 are SGHAT and FQNNGV. The CDR3 region has the DNA TGTGCCAGCAGCTTCTGGCGGGAGTCAGATGAGCAGTTCTTC. Translated, it gives CASSFWRESDEQFF.

This clone was seen only once. The rearrangement uses TRBV5-4 and TRBJ2-1, with 10 positions matching TRBD2. The CDR3 sequence is 16 residues long. With V trimmed by 4 bases and J by 4 bases, 8 bases remained unmatched. The germline CDR1 and CDR2 sequences are SGHNT and YYREEE (reference sequence). For the CDR3, the DNA is TGTGCCAGCAGCCCTGGAGGGACTAGCGTATACAATGAGCAGTTCTTC. It translates to CASSPGGTSVYNEQFF.

The CDR3 DNA sequence: TGTGCCAGCAGTGAAAACCAACAGGGGGTTGGCTACACCTTC. Its translation: CASSENQQGVGYTF. This chain uses TRBV6-1 with TRBJ1-2; 8 bases agree with TRBD1. The CDR3 is 14 residues long. With V trimmed by 2 bases and J by 7 bases, 6 bases remained unmatched. In germline, CDR1 is MNHNS, CDR2 SASEGT.

The chain recombines TRBV28 with TRBJ2-4; D is perhaps TRBD1 (5 bases). Trimming left V 8 bases short and J 4 bases short, with 21 bases between. The CDR3 has 16 residues. Per germline, CDR1 MDHEN and CDR2 SYDVKM. The CDR3 sequence is CASRSIQGSAKNIQYF. DNA for the CDR3: TGTGCCAGCCGTTCAATTCAGGGCTCTGCTAAAAACATTCAGTACTTC.

This sequence joins TRBV7-9 and TRBJ1-3; tentative D call: TRBD1 (5 bases). Trimming pared 5 bases from V and 1 base from J, leaving 12 bases between. The germline V gene has CDR1 SEHNR and CDR2 FQNEAQ (reference sequence). The CDR3 consists of 15 residues. CDR3: CASSPVGGSGNTIYF. CDR3 DNA: TGTGCCAGCAGCCCTGTCGGGGGGTCTGGAAACACCATATATTTT. Together with reference TRBV7-9 and TRBJ1-3, the CDR3 gives the full variable domain: DTGVSQNPRHKITKRGQNVTFRCDPISEHNRLYWYRQTLGQGPEFLTYFQNEAQLEKSRLLSDRFSAERPKGSFSTLEIQRTEQGDSAMYLCASSPVGGSGNTIYFGEGSWLTVV.

The J gene is TRBJ2-3, the V gene TRBV24-1; no clear D. The CDR3 has 13 residues. Trimming removed 2 bases from V and 0 bases from J, with 2 bases in between. Germline lookup yields CDR1 KGHDR and CDR2 SFDVKD. This CDR3 reads CATSDSSTDTQYF. The CDR3 nucleotides are TGTGCCACCAGTGATTCTAGCACAGATACGCAGTATTTT.

CDR3 in DNA: TGTGCCAGCAGCTCGGACGGGACCTACGAGCAGTACTTC. It translates to CASSSDGTYEQYF. V usage is TRBV5-4 and J usage is TRBJ2-7; maybe TRBD2 (5 bases). Germline V gives CDR1 SGHNT, CDR2 YYREEE (reference sequence). The CDR3 covers 13 residues. V lost 3 bases, J lost 2 bases, and 9 bases lay in between.

This clone was detected a few times. The chain is built from TRBV15 and TRBJ2-7; D perhaps matches TRBD1 (5 bases). The ends were cut back, 2 bases at V and 6 bases at J, with 11 bases in the middle. CDR3 size: 13 residues. The germline CDR1 and CDR2 sequences are LNHNV and YYDKDF (reference sequence). The CDR3 sequence is CATSRQQGSEQYF. CDR3 in DNA: TGTGCCACCAGCAGACAGCAGGGCTCCGAGCAGTACTTC.

This clone appeared once. The chain employs TRBV18 and TRBJ1-1; D is unresolved. The CDR3 is made up of 16 amino acids. CDR1 and CDR2 (germline): KGHSH, LQKENI. Trimming cost V 0 bases and J 1 base, with 12 bases left between them. As DNA, the CDR3 is TGTGCCAGCTCACCACCGGGTGGGAGTTCGAACACTGAAGCTTTCTTT. Its protein product is CASSPPGGSSNTEAFF.

The rearrangement joins TRBV4-3 to TRBJ1-1; D not resolved. The CDR3 is 14 residues long. Germline V gives CDR1 LGHNA, CDR2 YSLEER. V dropped 0 bases and J dropped 4 bases, with 9 bases sitting between them. In DNA form, the CDR3 reads TGCGCCAGCAGCCAAGATAGAGGGATCACTGAAGCTTTCTTT. Its protein is CASSQDRGITEAFF.

The chain joins TRBV19 to TRBJ1-6, with 9 bases lining up with TRBD1. Looked up from germline, CDR1 is LNHDA and CDR2 is SQIVND (reference sequence). The V gene end was trimmed by 11 bases and the J gene end by 10 bases; junction bases not matched to a gene: 9. CDR3 length equals 13 residues. The CDR3 sequence is CAPPGTGISPLHF. The DNA of the CDR3 is TGTGCCCCTCCGGGGACAGGGATATCACCCCTCCACTTT. The full variable domain, rest sourced from reference TRBV19 and TRBJ1-6, is DGGITQSPKYLFRKEGQNVTLSCEQNLNHDAMYWYRQDPGQGLRLIYYSQIVNDFQKGDIAEGYSVSREKKESFPLTVTSAQKNPTAFYLCAPPGTGISPLHFGNGTRLTVT.

This clone was seen just once. The chain recombines TRBV28 with TRBJ1-1; the match to TRBD1 covers 8 bases. The length of the CDR3 is 17 residues. The trim removed 6 bases at V and 0 bases at J, leaving 12 bases unmatched. The V gene's germline CDR1 is MDHEN and CDR2 SYDVKM. CDR3 in DNA: TGTGCCAGCAGCATCCCCAGGGGGCGAAAAGTGAACACTGAAGCTTTCTTT. Its protein product is CASSIPRGRKVNTEAFF.

This sequence joins TRBV5-4 and TRBJ2-1; 7 bases are shared with TRBD2. V was pared by 5 bases and J by 9 bases, with 11 bases of the junction left unmatched. The length of the CDR3 is 14 residues. Germline V lookup: CDR1 SGHNT, CDR2 YYREEE (reference sequence). The CDR3, as DNA: TGTGCCAGCAGTGTCCAGAGCGGGGTAGGTGAGCAGTTCTTC. This codes for CASSVQSGVGEQFF.

This clone has just a few counts. The gene calls are TRBV7-2 and TRBJ1-2, with D uncertain. V lost 5 bases and J 0 bases, leaving 4 bases between the germline ends. CDR3 size: 12 residues. The germline gives CDR1 SGHTA, CDR2 FQGNSA. CDR3 DNA: TGTGCCAGCAGCCCTTCTAACTATGGCTACACCTTC. It codes for CASSPSNYGYTF.